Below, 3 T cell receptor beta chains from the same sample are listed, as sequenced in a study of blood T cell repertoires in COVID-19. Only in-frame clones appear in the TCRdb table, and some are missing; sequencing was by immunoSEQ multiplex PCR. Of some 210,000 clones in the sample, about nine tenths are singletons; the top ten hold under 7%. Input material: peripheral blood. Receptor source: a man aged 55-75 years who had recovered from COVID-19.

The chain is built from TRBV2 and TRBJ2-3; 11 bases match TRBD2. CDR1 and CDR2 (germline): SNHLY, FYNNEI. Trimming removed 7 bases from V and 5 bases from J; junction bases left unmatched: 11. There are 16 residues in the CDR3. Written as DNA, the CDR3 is TGTGCCAGCAAAGCCTTTAGCGGGGGGGGCCGAGATACGCAGTATTTT. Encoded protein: CASKAFSGGGRDTQYF.

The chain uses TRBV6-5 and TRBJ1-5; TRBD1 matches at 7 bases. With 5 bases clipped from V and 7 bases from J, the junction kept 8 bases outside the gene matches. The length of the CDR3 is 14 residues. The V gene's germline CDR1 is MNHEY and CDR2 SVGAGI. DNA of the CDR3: TGTGCCAGCAGTCCTCAGACAGGGCAACAGCCCCAGCATTTT. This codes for CASSPQTGQQPQHF.

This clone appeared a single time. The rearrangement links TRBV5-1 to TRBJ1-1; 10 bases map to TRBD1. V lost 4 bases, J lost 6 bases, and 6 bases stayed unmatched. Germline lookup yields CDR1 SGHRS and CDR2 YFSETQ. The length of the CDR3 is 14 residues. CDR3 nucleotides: TGCGCCAGCAGCAACCTGGGGACAGGGGCTGAAGCTTTCTTT. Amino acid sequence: CASSNLGTGAEAFF.